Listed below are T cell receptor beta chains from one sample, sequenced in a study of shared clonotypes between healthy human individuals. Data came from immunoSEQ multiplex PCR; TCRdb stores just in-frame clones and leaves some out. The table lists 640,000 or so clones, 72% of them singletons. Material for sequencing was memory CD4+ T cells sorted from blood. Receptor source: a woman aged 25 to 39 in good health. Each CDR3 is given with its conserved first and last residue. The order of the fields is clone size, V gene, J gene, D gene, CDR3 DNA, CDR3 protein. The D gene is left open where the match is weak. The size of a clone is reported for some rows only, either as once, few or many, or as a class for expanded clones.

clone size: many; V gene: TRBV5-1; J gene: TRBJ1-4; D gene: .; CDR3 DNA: TGCGCCAGCAGCTTCTCTAGCACGGATGAAAAACTGTTTTTT; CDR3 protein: CASSFSSTDEKLFF
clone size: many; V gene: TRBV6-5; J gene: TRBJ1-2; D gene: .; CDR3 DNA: TGTGCCAGCAGTTACTCTCATAACAGGGAAAGAGGCTACACCTTC; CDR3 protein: CASSYSHNRERGYTF
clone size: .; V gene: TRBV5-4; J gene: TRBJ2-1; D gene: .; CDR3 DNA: TGTGCCAGCAGCTTGAGGGGGGACGGAGGGTTCGAGCAGTTCTTC; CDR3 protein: CASSLRGDGGFEQFF
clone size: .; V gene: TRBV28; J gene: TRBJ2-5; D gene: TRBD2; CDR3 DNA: TGTGCCAGCAGTTTTCACGGGAGGGGGCAAGAGACCCAGTACTTC; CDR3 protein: CASSFHGRGQETQYF
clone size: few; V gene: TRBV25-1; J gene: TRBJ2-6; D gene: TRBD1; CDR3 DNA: TGTGCCAGCAGTAGACCCGGGACAGACCACTCTGGGGCCAACGTCCTGACTTTC; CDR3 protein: CASSRPGTDHSGANVLTF
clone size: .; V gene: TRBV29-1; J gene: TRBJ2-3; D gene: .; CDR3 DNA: TGCAGCGTTGGAGGACTGGGGAACGCGGATACGCAGTATTTT; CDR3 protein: CSVGGLGNADTQYF
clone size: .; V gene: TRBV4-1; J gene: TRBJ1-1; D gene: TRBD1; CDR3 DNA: TGCGCCAGCAGCCGGGACAGTGAAGCTTTCTTT; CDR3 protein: CASSRDSEAFF
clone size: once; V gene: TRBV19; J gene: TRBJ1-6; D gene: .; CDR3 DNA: TGTGCCAGTAGGAGCAGGGTGGAGAATTCACCCCTCCACTTT; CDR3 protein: CASRSRVENSPLHF
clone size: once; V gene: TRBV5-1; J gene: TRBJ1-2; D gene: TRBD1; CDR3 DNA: TGCGCCAGCAGCACGGGGACAGGGGATGACTATGGCTACACCTTC; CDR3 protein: CASSTGTGDDYGYTF
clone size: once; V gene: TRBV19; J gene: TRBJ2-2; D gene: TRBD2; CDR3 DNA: TGTGCCAGTAGTCTCCGACTAGCGGGATGGCCCGGGGAGCTGTTTTTT; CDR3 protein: CASSLRLAGWPGELFF
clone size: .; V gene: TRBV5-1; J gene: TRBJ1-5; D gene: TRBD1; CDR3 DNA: TGCGCCAGCAGCTGGGGGACAGCGGAAAATCAGCCCCAGCATTTT; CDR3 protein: CASSWGTAENQPQHF
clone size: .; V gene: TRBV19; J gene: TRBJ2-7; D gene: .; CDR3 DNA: TGTGCCAGTAGTGCGGCTAGCGTCTCCTACGAGCAGTACTTC; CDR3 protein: CASSAASVSYEQYF
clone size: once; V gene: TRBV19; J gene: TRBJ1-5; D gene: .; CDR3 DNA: TGTGCCAGTAGTACTCAGGAGAATCAGCCCCAGCATTTT; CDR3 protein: CASSTQENQPQHF
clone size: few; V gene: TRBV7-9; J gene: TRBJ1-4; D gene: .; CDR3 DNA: TGTGCCAGCAGCTTACTGGAATTGGGTGAAAAACTGTTTTTT; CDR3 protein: CASSLLELGEKLFF
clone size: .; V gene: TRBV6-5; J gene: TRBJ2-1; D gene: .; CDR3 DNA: TGTGCCAGCCGGACCTACAATGAGCAGTTCTTC; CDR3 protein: CASRTYNEQFF
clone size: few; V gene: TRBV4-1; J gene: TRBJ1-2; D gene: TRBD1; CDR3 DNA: TGCGCCAGCAGCCAGTCGGGACAGGACATCTATGGCTACACCTTC; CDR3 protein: CASSQSGQDIYGYTF
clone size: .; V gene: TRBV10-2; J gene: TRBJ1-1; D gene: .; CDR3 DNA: TGCGCCAGCAGTGAGGGCAGTCATACTGAAGCTTTCTTT; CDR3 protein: CASSEGSHTEAFF
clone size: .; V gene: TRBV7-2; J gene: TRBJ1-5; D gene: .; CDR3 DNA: TGTGCCAGCAGCTTGGTTGCATCGGTTAGACAGCCCCAGCATTTT; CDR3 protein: CASSLVASVRQPQHF
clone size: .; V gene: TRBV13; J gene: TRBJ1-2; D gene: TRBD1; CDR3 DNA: TGTGCCAGCAGCCTGGGACAGGGGAGATTAGGGGATGGCTACACCTTC; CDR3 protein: CASSLGQGRLGDGYTF
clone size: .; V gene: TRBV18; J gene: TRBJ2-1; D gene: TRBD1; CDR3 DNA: TGTGCCAGCTCACGCCTACCGCAGGACAGGGTGGGGTTCAATGAGCAGTTCTTC; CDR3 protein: CASSRLPQDRVGFNEQFF
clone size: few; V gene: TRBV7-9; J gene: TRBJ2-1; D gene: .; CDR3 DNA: TGTGCCAGCAGCCCTATCCGAGCTGAGCAGTTCTTC; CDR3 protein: CASSPIRAEQFF
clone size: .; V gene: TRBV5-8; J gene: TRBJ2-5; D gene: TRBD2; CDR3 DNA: TGTGCCAGCAGCTTGGGGGGGGGACCCCAAGAGACCCAGTACTTC; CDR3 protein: CASSLGGGPQETQYF
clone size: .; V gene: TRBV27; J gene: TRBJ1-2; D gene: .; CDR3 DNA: TGTGCCAGCAGCAGAACAGGGTCTAACTATGGCTACACCTTC; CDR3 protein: CASSRTGSNYGYTF
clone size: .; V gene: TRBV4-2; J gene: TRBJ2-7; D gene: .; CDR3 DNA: TGTGCCAGCAGCTCCCACCGGGGCTCCGAGCAGTACTTC; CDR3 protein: CASSSHRGSEQYF
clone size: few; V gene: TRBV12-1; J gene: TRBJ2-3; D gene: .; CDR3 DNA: TGTGCCAGCATCCCTAGCGGGAAAAGCACAGATACGCAGTATTTT; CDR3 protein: CASIPSGKSTDTQYF
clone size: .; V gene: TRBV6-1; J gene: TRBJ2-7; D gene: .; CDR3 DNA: TGTGCCAGCAGTGAAAGACAGCACGGTTACCCCTACGAGCAGTACTTC; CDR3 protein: CASSERQHGYPYEQYF
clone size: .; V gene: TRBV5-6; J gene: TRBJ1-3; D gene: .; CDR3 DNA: TGTGCCAGCACCTCCCTGGATACTGGAAACACCATATATTTT; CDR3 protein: CASTSLDTGNTIYF
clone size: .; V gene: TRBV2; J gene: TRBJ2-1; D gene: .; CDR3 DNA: TGTGCCAGCAGTTCCCTAGGTGAGCAGTTCTTC; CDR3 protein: CASSSLGEQFF
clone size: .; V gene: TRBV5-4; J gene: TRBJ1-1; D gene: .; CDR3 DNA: TGTGCCAGCAACGACGGTTTGAACACTGAAGCTTTCTTT; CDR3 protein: CASNDGLNTEAFF
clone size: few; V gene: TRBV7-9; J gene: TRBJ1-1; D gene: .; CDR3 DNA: TGTGCCAGCAGCATGGGATATGGGAGGGACACTGAAGCTTTCTTT; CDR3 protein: CASSMGYGRDTEAFF
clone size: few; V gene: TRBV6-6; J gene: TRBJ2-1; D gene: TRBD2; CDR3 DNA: TGTGCCAGCAGCTCAACTAGCGGGAGAAACAATGAGCAGTTCTTC; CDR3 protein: CASSSTSGRNNEQFF
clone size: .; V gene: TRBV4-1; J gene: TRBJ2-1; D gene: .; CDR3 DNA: TGCGCCAGCAGCCAAGACAACTACAATGAGCAGTTCTTC; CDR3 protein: CASSQDNYNEQFF
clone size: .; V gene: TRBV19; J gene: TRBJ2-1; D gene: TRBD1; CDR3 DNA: TGTGCCAGTAGTGGGACAGCTTCTTCCTACAATGAGCAGTTCTTC; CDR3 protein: CASSGTASSYNEQFF
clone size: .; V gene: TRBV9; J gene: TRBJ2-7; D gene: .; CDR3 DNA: TGTGCCAGCAGCGTGACAGGGACTACCTACGAGCAGTACTTC; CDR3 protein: CASSVTGTTYEQYF
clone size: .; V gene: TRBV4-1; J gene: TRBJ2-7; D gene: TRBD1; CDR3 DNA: TGCGCCAGCAGCTCACCGGGACAGGTCAACTACGAGCAGTACTTC; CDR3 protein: CASSSPGQVNYEQYF
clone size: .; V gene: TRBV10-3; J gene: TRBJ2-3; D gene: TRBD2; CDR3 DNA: TGTGCCATCAGCCCCGGGACTAGCGGGAGCACAGATACGCAGTATTTT; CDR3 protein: CAISPGTSGSTDTQYF
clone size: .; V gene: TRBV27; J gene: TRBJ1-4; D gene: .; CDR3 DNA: TGTGCCAGCAGTTCAGGCGGGGAGACTAATGAAAAACTGTTTTTT; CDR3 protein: CASSSGGETNEKLFF
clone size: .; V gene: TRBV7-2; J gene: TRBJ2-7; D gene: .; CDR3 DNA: TGTGCCAGCAGCTTAGGGCCAGACAGGTACTTC; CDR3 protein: CASSLGPDRYF
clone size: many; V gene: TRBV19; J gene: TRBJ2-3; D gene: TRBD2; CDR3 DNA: TGTGCCAGTAGTCGGGAGGGGCTTGATACGCAGTATTTT; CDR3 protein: CASSREGLDTQYF